This T cell receptor beta chain was recovered during a study of T cell responses to AZD1222 COVID-19 vaccine. Study at large: Pooled together were second doses at about 4 or about 12 weeks.

Using immunoSEQ multiplex PCR, the repertoire was profiled, and TCRdb retains in-frame clones only, with some absent. The sample lists roughly 120,000 clones; 90% to 95% were seen once. The V gene's germline CDR1 is SGHTA and CDR2 FQGNSA. Trimming took off 10 bases at V and 7 bases at J, with 10 bases between the two ends. The CDR3 covers 11 residues. The origin of this receptor is an adult in good health. V and J are TRBV7-2 and TRBJ2-2; D is unclear. The sample here was peripheral blood, taken on day 0 of AZD1222 vaccination. In nucleotides, the CDR3 is TGTGCCACAAGGGATTACGGGGAGCTGTTTTTT. Amino acid sequence: CATRDYGELFF.